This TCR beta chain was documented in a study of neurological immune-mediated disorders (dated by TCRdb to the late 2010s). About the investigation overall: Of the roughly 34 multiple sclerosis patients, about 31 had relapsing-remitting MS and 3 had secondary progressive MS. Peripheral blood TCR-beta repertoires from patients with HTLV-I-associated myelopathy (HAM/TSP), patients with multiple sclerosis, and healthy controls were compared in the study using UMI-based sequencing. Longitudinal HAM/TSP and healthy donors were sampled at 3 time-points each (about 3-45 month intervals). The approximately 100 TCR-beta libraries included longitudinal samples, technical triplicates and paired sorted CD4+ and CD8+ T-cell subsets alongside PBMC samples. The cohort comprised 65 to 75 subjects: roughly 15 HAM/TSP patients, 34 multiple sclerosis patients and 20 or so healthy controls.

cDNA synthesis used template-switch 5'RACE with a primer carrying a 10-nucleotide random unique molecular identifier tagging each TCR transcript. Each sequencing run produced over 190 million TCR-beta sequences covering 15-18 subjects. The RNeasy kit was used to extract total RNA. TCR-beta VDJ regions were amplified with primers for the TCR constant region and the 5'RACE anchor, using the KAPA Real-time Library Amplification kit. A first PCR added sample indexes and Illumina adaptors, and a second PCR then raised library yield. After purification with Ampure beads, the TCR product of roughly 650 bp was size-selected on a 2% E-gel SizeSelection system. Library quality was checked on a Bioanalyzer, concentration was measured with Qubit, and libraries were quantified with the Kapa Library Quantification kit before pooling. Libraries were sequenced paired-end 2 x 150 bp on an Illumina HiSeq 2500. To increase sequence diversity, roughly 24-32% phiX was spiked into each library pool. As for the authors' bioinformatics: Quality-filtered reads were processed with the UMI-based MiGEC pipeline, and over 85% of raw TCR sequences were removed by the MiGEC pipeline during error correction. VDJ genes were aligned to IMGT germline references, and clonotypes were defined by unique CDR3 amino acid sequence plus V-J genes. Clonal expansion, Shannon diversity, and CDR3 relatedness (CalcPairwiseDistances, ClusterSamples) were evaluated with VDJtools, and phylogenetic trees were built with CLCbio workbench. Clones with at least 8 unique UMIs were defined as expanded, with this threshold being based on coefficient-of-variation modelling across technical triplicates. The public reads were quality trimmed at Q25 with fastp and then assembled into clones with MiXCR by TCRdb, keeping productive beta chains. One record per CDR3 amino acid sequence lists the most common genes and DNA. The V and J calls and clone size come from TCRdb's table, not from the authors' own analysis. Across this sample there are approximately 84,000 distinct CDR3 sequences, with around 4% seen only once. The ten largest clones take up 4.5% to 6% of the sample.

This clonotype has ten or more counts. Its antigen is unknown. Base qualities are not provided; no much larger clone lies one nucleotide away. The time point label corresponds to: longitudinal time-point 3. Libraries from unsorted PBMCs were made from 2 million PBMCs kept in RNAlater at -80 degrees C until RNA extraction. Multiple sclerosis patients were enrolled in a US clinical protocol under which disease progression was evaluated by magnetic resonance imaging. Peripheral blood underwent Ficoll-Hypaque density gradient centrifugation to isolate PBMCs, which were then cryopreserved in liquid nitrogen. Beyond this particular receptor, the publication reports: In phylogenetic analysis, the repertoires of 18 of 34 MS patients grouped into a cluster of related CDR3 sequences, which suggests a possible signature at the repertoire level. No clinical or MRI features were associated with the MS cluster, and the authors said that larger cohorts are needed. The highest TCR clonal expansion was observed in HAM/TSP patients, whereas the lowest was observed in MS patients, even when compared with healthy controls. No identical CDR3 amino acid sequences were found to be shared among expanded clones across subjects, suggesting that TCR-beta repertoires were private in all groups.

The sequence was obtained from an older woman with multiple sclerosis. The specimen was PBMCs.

CDR3 sequence: CASSYAAGIGNTEAFF. The sequence in DNA is TGTGCCAGCAGTTATGCTGCGGGGATAGGGAACACTGAAGCTTTCTTT. Recombination connected TRBV6-5 to TRBJ1-1, with the D segment identity uncertain. Inclusive of the bounding cysteine and phenylalanine, the CDR3 is 16 residues long. Only the CDR3 DNA is retained, 48 bases long and in frame from the first base. The germline V gene yields MNHEY for CDR1 and SVGAGI for CDR2. Trimming costs V 3 bases and J 1 base, and their ends lie 15 bases apart.